Listed below are T cell receptor beta chains from one sample, sequenced in a study of shared clonotypes between healthy human individuals. The table came from immunoSEQ multiplex PCR; TCRdb's copy has only in-frame clones and leaves some out. The sample carries around 370,000 clones, around 96% recorded once. The sequenced material came from memory CD8+ T cells sorted from blood. The origin of the receptors is a man younger than 45 in good health. Both conserved end residues are part of each CDR3. The order of the fields is clone size, J gene, V gene, D gene, CDR3 DNA, CDR3 protein. The D gene is left open where the match is weak. Part of the rows lack a size; the others show once, few, many or a class for expanded clones.

abundance: once
j_gene: TRBJ2-7
v_gene: TRBV19
d_gene: TRBD1
CDR3nt: TGTGCCAGTAGTTACCGGGACAGGGGGTACGAGCAGTACTTC
CDR3aa: CASSYRDRGYEQYF

abundance: .
j_gene: TRBJ2-7
v_gene: TRBV5-6
d_gene: .
CDR3nt: TGTGCCAGCAGCTTCCCTGGCGGGAAGGCCGAGCAGTACTTC
CDR3aa: CASSFPGGKAEQYF

abundance: .
j_gene: TRBJ1-1
v_gene: TRBV12-5
d_gene: .
CDR3nt: TGTGCTAGTGGTTTGGGGACCACTGAAGCTTTCTTT
CDR3aa: CASGLGTTEAFF

abundance: .
j_gene: TRBJ2-1
v_gene: TRBV7-2
d_gene: .
CDR3nt: TGTGCCAGCAGCTTAGACGGCCTCAGTGAGCAGTTCTTC
CDR3aa: CASSLDGLSEQFF

abundance: once
j_gene: TRBJ2-3
v_gene: TRBV7-9
d_gene: .
CDR3nt: TGTGCCAGCAGCTGGGGGGGCACAGATACGCAGTATTTT
CDR3aa: CASSWGGTDTQYF

abundance: .
j_gene: TRBJ1-2
v_gene: TRBV13
d_gene: TRBD1
CDR3nt: TGTGCCAGCTTCACAGGGGGCGGTGGCTACACCTTC
CDR3aa: CASFTGGGGYTF

abundance: .
j_gene: TRBJ2-7
v_gene: TRBV9
d_gene: TRBD1
CDR3nt: TGTGCCAGCAGCTCCACAGGGGGCGGGAGTGCCTACGAGCAGTACTTC
CDR3aa: CASSSTGGGSAYEQYF

abundance: .
j_gene: TRBJ1-5
v_gene: TRBV4-2
d_gene: .
CDR3nt: TGTGCCAGCAGCCAAGTAGTGGGAGGTCAGCCCCAGCATTTT
CDR3aa: CASSQVVGGQPQHF

abundance: .
j_gene: TRBJ2-7
v_gene: TRBV6-5
d_gene: TRBD2
CDR3nt: TGTGCCAGCAGTTACTCGTTAGCGGGAGTCTACGAGCAGTACTTC
CDR3aa: CASSYSLAGVYEQYF

abundance: .
j_gene: TRBJ2-7
v_gene: TRBV6-5
d_gene: .
CDR3nt: TGTGCCAGCAGTGCCGGACCGATCCAGTACTTC
CDR3aa: CASSAGPIQYF

abundance: .
j_gene: TRBJ2-5
v_gene: TRBV27
d_gene: .
CDR3nt: TGTGCCAGCAGTTTAGATCCGGGAGCCCAAGAGACCCAGTACTTC
CDR3aa: CASSLDPGAQETQYF

abundance: .
j_gene: TRBJ2-1
v_gene: TRBV6-5
d_gene: TRBD2
CDR3nt: TGTGCCAGCAGTTCCGGGACTAGCGGGAGAACCCATGAGCAGTTCTTC
CDR3aa: CASSSGTSGRTHEQFF

abundance: once
j_gene: TRBJ2-1
v_gene: TRBV29-1
d_gene: .
CDR3nt: TGCAGCGTCACAGGGTACTCCTACAATGAGCAGTTCTTC
CDR3aa: CSVTGYSYNEQFF

abundance: .
j_gene: TRBJ1-2
v_gene: TRBV7-2
d_gene: TRBD1
CDR3nt: TGTGCCAGCAGCCGTATACAGGGGGCCTATGGCTACACCTTC
CDR3aa: CASSRIQGAYGYTF